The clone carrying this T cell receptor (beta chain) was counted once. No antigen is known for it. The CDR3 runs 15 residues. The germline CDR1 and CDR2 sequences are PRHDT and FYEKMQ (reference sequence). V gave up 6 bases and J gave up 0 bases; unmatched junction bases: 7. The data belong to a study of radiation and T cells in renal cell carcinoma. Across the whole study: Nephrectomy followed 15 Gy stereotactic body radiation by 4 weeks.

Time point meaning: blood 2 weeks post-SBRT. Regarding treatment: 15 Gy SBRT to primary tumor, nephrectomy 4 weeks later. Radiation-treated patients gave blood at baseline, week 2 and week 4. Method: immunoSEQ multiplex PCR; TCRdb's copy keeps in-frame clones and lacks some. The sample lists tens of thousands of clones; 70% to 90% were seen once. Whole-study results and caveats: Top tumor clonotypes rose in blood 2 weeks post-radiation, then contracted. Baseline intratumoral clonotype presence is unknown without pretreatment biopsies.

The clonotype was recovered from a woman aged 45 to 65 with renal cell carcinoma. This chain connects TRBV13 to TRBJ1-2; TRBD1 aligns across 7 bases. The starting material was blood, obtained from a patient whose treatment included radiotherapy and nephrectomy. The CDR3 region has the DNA TGTGCCAGCAGGCCCCCGACAGGGTCTAACTATGGCTACACCTTC. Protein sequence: CASRPPTGSNYGYTF.